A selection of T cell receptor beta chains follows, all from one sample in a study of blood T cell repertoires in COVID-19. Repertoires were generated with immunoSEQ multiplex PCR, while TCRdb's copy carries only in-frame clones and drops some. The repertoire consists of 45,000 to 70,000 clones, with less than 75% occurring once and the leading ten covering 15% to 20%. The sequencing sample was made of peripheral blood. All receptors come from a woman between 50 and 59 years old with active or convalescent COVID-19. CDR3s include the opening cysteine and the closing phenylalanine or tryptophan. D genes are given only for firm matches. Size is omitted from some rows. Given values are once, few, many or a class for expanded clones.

CASSPQGVTDSGNTIYF | TGTGCCAGCTCACCACAGGGGGTAACTGACTCTGGAAACACCATATATTTT | TRBJ1-3 | TRBV18 | few | .
CASSQAPPTTGGSYEQYF | TGTGCCAGCAGCCAAGCACCCCCTACCACCGGGGGATCCTACGAGCAGTACTTC | TRBJ2-7 | TRBV4-2 | . | .
CASSGPWAGDNEQFF | TGTGCCAGCAGCGGGCCCTGGGCAGGGGACAATGAGCAGTTCTTC | TRBJ2-1 | TRBV9 | . | .
CASSSSGAYQETQYF | TGCGCCAGCAGCTCCTCAGGGGCTTACCAAGAGACCCAGTACTTC | TRBJ2-5 | TRBV5-1 | . | .
CASSFRGSQETQYF | TGTGCCAGCAGCTTCAGGGGCAGCCAAGAGACCCAGTACTTC | TRBJ2-5 | TRBV7-2 | . | .
CAWSANLVNTGELFF | TGTGCCTGGAGCGCCAATCTAGTTAACACCGGGGAGCTGTTTTTT | TRBJ2-2 | TRBV30 | . | .
CASSHQPGTTSTDTQYF | TGTGCCAGCAGCCATCAACCCGGGACTACTAGCACAGATACGCAGTATTTT | TRBJ2-3 | TRBV28 | . | TRBD2
CAWSWGRGGGYTF | TGTGCCTGGAGTTGGGGCAGGGGTGGAGGCTACACCTTC | TRBJ1-2 | TRBV30 | few | .
CSASFPRVGGEQFF | TGCAGTGCTAGTTTCCCCCGTGTTGGAGGTGAGCAGTTCTTC | TRBJ2-1 | TRBV20-1 | . | .
CSVLTGVRESYEQYF | TGCAGCGTCCTCACGGGGGTGAGAGAGTCCTACGAGCAGTACTTC | TRBJ2-7 | TRBV29-1 | few | .
CASRTTMDEQYF | TGTGCCAGCAGGACTACGATGGACGAGCAGTACTTC | TRBJ2-7 | TRBV28 | . | .
CASSSLRDSEAFF | TGTGCCAGCAGTTCCCTTCGGGACAGTGAAGCTTTCTTT | TRBJ1-1 | TRBV27 | . | TRBD1
CASSLDVGGLNYGYTF | TGCGCCAGCAGCTTGGATGTAGGGGGTTTGAACTATGGCTACACCTTC | TRBJ1-2 | TRBV5-1 | . | .
CASTGREDTQYF | TGCGCCAGCACGGGGAGGGAAGATACGCAGTATTTT | TRBJ2-3 | TRBV10-2 | few | TRBD2
CASSPGQGMFINEQFF | TGTGCCAGCAGCCCCGGACAGGGAATGTTTATAAATGAGCAGTTCTTC | TRBJ2-1 | TRBV7-6 | . | TRBD1
CASSGLGQEITDTQYF | TGTGCCAGCAGTGGACTGGGACAGGAGATCACAGATACGCAGTATTTT | TRBJ2-3 | TRBV27 | . | TRBD1
CASSLPGLAVQETQYF | TGTGCCAGCAGCTTGCCGGGACTAGCGGTACAAGAGACCCAGTACTTC | TRBJ2-5 | TRBV5-7 | . | TRBD2
CASSLDTNAEAFF | TGTGCCAGCAGCTTAGACACGAACGCTGAAGCTTTCTTT | TRBJ1-1 | TRBV5-5 | . | .
CSVDRENTDTQYF | TGCAGCGTTGACAGGGAAAACACAGATACGCAGTATTTT | TRBJ2-3 | TRBV29-1 | . | .
CASSFMGSGSVGELFF | TGTGCCAGCAGTTTCATGGGTAGCGGGAGCGTAGGGGAGCTGTTTTTT | TRBJ2-2 | TRBV27 | . | TRBD2
CASRAGTGGENEQFF | TGTGCCAGCAGAGCCGGGACAGGCGGTGAGAATGAGCAGTTCTTC | TRBJ2-1 | TRBV27 | . | TRBD1
CASSLDGSLYNEQFF | TGTGCCAGCAGCTTAGACGGGTCCCTCTACAATGAGCAGTTCTTC | TRBJ2-1 | TRBV7-2 | few | .
CASRETAGTYNEQFF | TGTGCCAGCAGAGAAACAGCGGGAACCTACAATGAGCAGTTCTTC | TRBJ2-1 | TRBV2 | few | TRBD2
CASSSDRLYKQYF | TGTGCCAGCAGCTCGGACAGGCTCTACAAGCAGTACTTC | TRBJ2-7 | TRBV7-8 | . | TRBD1
CASSPGGTYEQYF | TGTGCCAGCAGCCCCGGGGGGACCTACGAGCAGTACTTC | TRBJ2-7 | TRBV2 | few | TRBD2
CASSGGEYEQYF | TGTGCCAGCAGTGGGGGGGAGTACGAGCAGTACTTC | TRBJ2-7 | TRBV7-9 | . | TRBD2
CSVGEEETQYF | TGCAGTGTAGGGGAGGAAGAGACCCAGTACTTC | TRBJ2-5 | TRBV20-1 | . | .
CASSYRTANTEAFF | TGTGCCAGCAGCTACAGGACAGCGAACACTGAAGCTTTCTTT | TRBJ1-1 | TRBV25-1 | . | .
CASSDRGRNTEAFF | TGTGCCAGTAGTGACAGGGGAAGGAACACTGAAGCTTTCTTT | TRBJ1-1 | TRBV19 | . | TRBD1
CASSQGISGLAGEWSTYEQYF | TGTGCCAGCAGCCAAGGTATATCGGGACTAGCGGGAGAGTGGAGCACCTACGAGCAGTACTTC | TRBJ2-7 | TRBV3-1/TRBV3-2 | . | TRBD2
CAWSVQGGGNTIYF | TGTGCCTGGAGTGTACAGGGGGGAGGAAACACCATATATTTT | TRBJ1-3 | TRBV30 | once | TRBD1